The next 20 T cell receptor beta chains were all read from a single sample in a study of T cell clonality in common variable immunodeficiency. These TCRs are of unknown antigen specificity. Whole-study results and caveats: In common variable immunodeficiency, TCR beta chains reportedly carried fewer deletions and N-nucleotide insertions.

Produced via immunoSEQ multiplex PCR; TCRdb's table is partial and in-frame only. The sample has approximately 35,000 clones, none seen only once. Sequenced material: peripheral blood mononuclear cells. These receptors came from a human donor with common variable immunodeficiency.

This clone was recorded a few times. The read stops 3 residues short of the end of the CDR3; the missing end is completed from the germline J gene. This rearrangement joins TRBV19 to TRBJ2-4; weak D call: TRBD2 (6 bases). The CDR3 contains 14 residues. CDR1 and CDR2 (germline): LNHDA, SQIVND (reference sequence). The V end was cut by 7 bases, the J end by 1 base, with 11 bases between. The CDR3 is CASTAGIAKNIQYF. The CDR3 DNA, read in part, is TGTGCCAGTACTGCGGGGATTGCCAAAAACATT.

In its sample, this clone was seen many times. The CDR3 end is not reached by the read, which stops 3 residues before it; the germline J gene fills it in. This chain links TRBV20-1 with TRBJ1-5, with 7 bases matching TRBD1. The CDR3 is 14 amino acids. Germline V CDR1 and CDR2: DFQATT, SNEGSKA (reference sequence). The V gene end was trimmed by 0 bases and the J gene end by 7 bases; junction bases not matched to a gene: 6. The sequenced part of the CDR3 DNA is TGCAGTGCTAGAGATCAGGGGGGTCGACAGCCC. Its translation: CSARDQGGRQP. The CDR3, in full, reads CSARDQGGRQPQHF.

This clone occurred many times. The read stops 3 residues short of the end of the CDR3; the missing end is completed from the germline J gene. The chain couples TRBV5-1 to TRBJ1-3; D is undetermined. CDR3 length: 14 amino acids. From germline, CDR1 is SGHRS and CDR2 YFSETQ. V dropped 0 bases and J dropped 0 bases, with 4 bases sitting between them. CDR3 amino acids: CASSLDSSGNTIYF. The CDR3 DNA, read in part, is TGCGCCAGCAGCTTGGACAGCTCTGGAAACACC.

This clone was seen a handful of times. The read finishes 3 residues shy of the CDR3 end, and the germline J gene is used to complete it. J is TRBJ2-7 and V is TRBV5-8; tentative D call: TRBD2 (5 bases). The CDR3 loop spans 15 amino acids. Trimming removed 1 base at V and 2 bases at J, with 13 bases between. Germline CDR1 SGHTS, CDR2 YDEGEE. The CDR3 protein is CASSLYGGLTYEQYF. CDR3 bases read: TGTGCCAGCAGCTTGTACGGAGGACTGACCTACGAG.

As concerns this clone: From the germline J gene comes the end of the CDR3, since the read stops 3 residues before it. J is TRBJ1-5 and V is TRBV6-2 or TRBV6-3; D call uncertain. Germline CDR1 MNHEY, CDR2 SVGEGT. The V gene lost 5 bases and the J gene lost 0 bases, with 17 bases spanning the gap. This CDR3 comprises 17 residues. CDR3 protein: CASSRYSTVYSNQPQHF. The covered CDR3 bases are TGTGCCAGCAGTCGCTACTCAACAGTCTATAGCAATCAGCCC.

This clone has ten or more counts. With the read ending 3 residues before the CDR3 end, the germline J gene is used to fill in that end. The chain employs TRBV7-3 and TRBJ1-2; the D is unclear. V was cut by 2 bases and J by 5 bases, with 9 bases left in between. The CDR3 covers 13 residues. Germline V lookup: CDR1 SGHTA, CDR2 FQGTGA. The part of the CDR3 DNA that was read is TGTGCCAGCAGCTTAGGCTCACCTTATGGC. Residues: CASSLGSPYG. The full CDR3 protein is CASSLGSPYGYTF.

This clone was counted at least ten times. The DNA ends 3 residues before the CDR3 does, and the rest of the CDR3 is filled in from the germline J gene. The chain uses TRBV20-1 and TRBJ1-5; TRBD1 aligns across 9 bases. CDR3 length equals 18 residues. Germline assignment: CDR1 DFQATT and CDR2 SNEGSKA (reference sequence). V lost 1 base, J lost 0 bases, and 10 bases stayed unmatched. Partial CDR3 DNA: TGCAGTGCTAGAGTTGGGACAGGGCCAAACTATAGCAATCAGCCC. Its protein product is CSARVGTGPNYSNQP. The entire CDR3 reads CSARVGTGPNYSNQPQHF.

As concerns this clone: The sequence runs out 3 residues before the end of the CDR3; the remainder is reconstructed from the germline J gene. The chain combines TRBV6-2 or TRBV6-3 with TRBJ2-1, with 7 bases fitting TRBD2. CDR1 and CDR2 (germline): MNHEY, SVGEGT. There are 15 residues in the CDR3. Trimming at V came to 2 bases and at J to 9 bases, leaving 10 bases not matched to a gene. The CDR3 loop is CASSYQRGGGSEQFF. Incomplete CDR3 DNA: TGTGCCAGCAGTTACCAACGGGGAGGCGGGAGTGAG.

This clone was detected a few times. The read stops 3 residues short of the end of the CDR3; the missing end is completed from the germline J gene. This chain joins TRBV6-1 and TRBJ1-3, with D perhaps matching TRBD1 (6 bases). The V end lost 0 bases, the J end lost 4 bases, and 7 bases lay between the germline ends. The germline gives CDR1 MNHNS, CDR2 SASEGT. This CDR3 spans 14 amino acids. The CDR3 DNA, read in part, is TGTGCCAGCAGTGAAGCCGGGACAGGAAACACC. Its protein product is CASSEAGTGNT. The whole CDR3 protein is CASSEAGTGNTIYF.

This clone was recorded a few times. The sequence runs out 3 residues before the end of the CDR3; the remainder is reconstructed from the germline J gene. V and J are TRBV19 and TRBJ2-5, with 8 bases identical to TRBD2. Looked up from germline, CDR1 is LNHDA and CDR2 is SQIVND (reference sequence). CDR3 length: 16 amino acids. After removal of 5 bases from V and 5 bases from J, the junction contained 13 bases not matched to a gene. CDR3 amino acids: CASSLGLASNEETQYF. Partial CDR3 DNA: TGTGCCAGTAGTCTCGGACTAGCCTCAAACGAGGAGACC.

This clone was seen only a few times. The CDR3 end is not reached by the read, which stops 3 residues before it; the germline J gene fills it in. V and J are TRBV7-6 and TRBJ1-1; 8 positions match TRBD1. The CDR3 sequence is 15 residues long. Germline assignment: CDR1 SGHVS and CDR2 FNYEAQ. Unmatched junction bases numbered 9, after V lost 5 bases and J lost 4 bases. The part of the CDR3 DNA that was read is TGTGCCAGCAGCGGAGAGACCACAGGGGGCACTGAA. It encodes CASSGETTGGTE. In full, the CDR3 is CASSGETTGGTEAFF.

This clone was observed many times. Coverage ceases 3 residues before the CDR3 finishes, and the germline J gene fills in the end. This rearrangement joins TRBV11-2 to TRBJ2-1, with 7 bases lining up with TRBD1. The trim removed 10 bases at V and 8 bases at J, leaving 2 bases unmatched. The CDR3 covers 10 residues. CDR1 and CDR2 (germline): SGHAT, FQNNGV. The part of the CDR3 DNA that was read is TGTGCCAAAGGGGGCCATGAG. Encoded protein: CAKGGHE. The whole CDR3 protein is CAKGGHEQFF.

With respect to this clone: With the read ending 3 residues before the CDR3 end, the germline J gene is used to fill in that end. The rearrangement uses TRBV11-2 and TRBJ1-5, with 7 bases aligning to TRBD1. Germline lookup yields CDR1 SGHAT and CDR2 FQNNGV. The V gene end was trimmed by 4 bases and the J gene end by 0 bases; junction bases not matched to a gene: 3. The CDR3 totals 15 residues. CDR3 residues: CASSSTGNSNQPQHF. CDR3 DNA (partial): TGTGCCAGCAGCTCGACAGGGAATAGCAATCAGCCC.

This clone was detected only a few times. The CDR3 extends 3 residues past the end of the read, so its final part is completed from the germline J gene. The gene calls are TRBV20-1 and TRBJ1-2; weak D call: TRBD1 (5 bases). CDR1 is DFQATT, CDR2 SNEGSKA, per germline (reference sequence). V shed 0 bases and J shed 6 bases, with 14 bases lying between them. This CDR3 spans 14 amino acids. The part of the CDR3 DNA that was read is TGCAGTGCTAGAGATCGGTCAGGGTGGGATGGC. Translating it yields CSARDRSGWDG. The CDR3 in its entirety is CSARDRSGWDGYTF.

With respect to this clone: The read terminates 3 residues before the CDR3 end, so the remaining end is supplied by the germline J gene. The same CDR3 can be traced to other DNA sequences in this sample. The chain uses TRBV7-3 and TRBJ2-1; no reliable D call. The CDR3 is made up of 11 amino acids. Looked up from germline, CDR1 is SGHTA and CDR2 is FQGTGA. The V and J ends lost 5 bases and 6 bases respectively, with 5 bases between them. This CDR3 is CASSPGNEQFF. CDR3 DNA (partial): TGTGCCAGCAGCCCGGGCAATGAG.

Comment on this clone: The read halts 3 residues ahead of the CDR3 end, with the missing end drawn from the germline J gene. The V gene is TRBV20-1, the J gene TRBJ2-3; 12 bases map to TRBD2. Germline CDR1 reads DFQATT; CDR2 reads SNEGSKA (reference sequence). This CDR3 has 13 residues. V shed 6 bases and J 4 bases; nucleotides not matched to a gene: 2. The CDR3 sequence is CSALAGGADTQYF. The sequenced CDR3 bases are TGCAGTGCCCTAGCGGGAGGGGCAGATACG.

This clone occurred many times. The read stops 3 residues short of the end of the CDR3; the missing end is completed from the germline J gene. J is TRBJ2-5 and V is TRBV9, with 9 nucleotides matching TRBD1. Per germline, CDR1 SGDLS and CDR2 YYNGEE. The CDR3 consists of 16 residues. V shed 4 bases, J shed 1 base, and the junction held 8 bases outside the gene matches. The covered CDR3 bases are TGTGCCAGCAGCCGGACCGGGACAGGGTCCCAAGAGACC. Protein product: CASSRTGTGSQET. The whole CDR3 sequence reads CASSRTGTGSQETQYF.

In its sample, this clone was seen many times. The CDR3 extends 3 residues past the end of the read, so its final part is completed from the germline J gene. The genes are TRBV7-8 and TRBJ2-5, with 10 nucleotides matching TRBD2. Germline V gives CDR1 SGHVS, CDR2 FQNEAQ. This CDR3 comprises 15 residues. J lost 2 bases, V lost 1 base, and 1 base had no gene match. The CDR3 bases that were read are TGTGCCAGCAGCTTAGAGGGACTAGCGCAAGAGACC. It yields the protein CASSLEGLAQET. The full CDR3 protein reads CASSLEGLAQETQYF.

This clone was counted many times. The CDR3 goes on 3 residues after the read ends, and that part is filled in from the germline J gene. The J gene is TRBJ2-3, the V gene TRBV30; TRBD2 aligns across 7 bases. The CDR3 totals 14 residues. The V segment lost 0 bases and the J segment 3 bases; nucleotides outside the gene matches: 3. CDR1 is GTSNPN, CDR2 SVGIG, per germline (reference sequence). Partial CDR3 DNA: TGTGCCTGGAGTGTAGCGGGGTTGACAGATACG. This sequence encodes CAWSVAGLTDT. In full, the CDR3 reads CAWSVAGLTDTQYF.

The part of the CDR3 DNA that was read is TGTGCCAGTAGTCGAGACGGGACAACAGGAAACACC. Residues: CASSRDGTTGNT. The complete CDR3 reads CASSRDGTTGNTIYF. J is TRBJ1-3 and V is TRBV19; weak D call: TRBD1 (6 bases). The sequenced fragment ends 3 residues before the CDR3 boundary, so the rest is inferred from the germline J gene. The CDR3 contains 15 residues. V shed 5 bases and J shed 4 bases, with 15 bases lying between them. CDR1 LNHDA and CDR2 SQIVND come from the germline V gene (reference sequence).